The rows below give T cell receptor beta chains drawn from one sample of a study of CD8 T cells in Susac syndrome. TCRdb reanalysed the immunoSEQ multiplex PCR reads using MiXCR and keeps one entry per CDR3 protein. The sample has some 200,000 distinct CDR3 sequences; approximately 95% are singletons. Sequencing was carried out using CD8+ T cells from PBMCs. These receptors all come from a human donor with Susac syndrome. CDR3s include the opening cysteine and the closing phenylalanine or tryptophan. A D gene is named only where the DNA matches it firmly. Not all rows give a size; the values are once, few, many and, for expanded clones, a class.

V	D	size	length	J	CDR3	DNA
TRBV5-1	.	.	15	TRBJ2-1	CASSSGETSYNEQFF	TGCGCCAGCAGCTCCGGGGAGACATCCTACAATGAGCAGTTCTTC
TRBV7-9	.	.	15	TRBJ2-2	CASSPIREYTGELFF	TGTGCCAGCAGCCCCATCCGGGAGTACACCGGGGAGCTGTTTTTT
TRBV30	TRBD1	.	14	TRBJ2-7	CAWLPGQGGYEQYF	TGTGCCTGGCTTCCGGGACAGGGAGGCTACGAGCAGTACTTC
TRBV7-8	.	.	13	TRBJ2-2	CASSSGVTGELFF	TGTGCCAGCAGCTCCGGGGTGACCGGGGAGCTGTTTTTT
TRBV11-2	.	.	15	TRBJ2-1	CASSNPLTLHNEQFF	TGTGCCAGCAGCAACCCTCTCACTCTCCACAATGAGCAGTTCTTC
TRBV6-1	.	.	16	TRBJ2-1	CASRSGGQTNNNEQFF	TGTGCCAGCAGATCGGGGGGCCAAACCAATAACAATGAGCAGTTCTTC
TRBV20-1	TRBD2	.	15	TRBJ2-1	CSARSTSGVSNEQFF	TGCAGTGCTAGGTCGACTAGCGGGGTATCCAATGAGCAGTTCTTC
TRBV4-1	TRBD2	.	16	TRBJ2-3	CASSQDPAGGTDTQYF	TGCGCCAGCAGCCAAGATCCGGCGGGAGGCACAGATACGCAGTATTTT
TRBV7-3	TRBD2	.	17	TRBJ2-1	CASSLIPSGGRYNEQFF	TGTGCCAGCAGCTTAATCCCTAGCGGGGGCCGATACAATGAGCAGTTCTTC
TRBV20-1	.	.	16	TRBJ1-5	CSAYKTGINSNQPQHF	TGCAGTGCTTACAAAACAGGGATTAATAGCAATCAGCCCCAGCATTTT
TRBV12-3/TRBV12-4	.	.	11	TRBJ2-1	CASSWQREQFF	TGTGCCAGCAGTTGGCAGCGGGAGCAGTTCTTC
TRBV7-9	.	.	13	TRBJ2-5	CASSPDLQETQYF	TGTGCCAGCAGCCCAGACTTGCAAGAGACCCAGTACTTC
TRBV12-3/TRBV12-4	.	.	14	TRBJ2-1	CASSLGAGGPEQFF	TGTGCCAGCAGTTTAGGGGCCGGGGGACCTGAGCAGTTCTTC
TRBV5-1	.	.	14	TRBJ2-5	CASSLGATQETQYF	TGCGCCAGCAGCTTGGGGGCCACGCAAGAGACCCAGTACTTC
TRBV12-3/TRBV12-4	TRBD1	.	19	TRBJ2-6	CASSFSPGTGTSGANVLTF	TGTGCCAGCAGTTTCTCCCCAGGGACAGGGACCTCTGGGGCCAACGTCCTGACTTTC
TRBV4-1	.	.	14	TRBJ2-1	CASSRAWESNEQFF	TGCGCCAGCAGCCGGGCATGGGAGTCGAATGAGCAGTTCTTC
TRBV6-5	TRBD1	.	13	TRBJ2-7	CASRTGTGSLQYF	TGTGCCAGCAGGACCGGGACAGGGTCCTTGCAGTACTTC
TRBV15	TRBD2	.	13	TRBJ2-3	CATSRSVGLVLHF	TGTGCCACCAGCCGGTCTGTCGGACTAGTGTTACATTTT
TRBV7-7	TRBD1	few	14	TRBJ2-1	CASSLGTGYNEQFF	TGTGCTAGCAGCTTAGGGACAGGGTACAATGAGCAGTTCTTC
TRBV20-1	.	.	15	TRBJ2-2	CSARDTGMNTGELFF	TGCAGTGCTAGAGATACAGGGATGAACACCGGGGAGCTGTTTTTT
TRBV14	.	.	14	TRBJ2-7	CASSQDWNRAEQYF	TGTGCCAGCAGCCAAGATTGGAACAGGGCCGAGCAGTACTTC
TRBV28	.	.	16	TRBJ2-1	CASSTPGTYIYNEQFF	TGTGCCAGCAGTACCCCCGGGACATATATCTACAATGAGCAGTTCTTC
TRBV9	TRBD1	.	19	TRBJ2-2	CASSIPRGTTGKNTGELFF	TGTGCCAGCAGCATCCCCAGGGGGACGACAGGGAAGAACACCGGGGAGCTGTTTTTT
TRBV27	.	once	13	TRBJ2-3	CASSLRWTDTQYF	TGTGCCAGCAGTTTAAGGTGGACAGATACGCAGTATTTT
TRBV13	TRBD2	.	16	TRBJ2-1	CASSFSAGVSYNEQFF	TGTGCCAGCAGCTTCTCCGCGGGAGTTAGCTACAATGAGCAGTTCTTC
TRBV19	.	.	15	TRBJ2-1	CASRLGQGYANEQFF	TGTGCCAGTAGGTTAGGGCAGGGGTATGCCAATGAGCAGTTCTTC
TRBV20-1	TRBD1	.	15	TRBJ2-2	CSASKTGVIGGELFF	TGCAGTGCTAGCAAGACAGGGGTTATTGGCGGGGAGCTGTTTTTT
TRBV20-1	TRBD2	.	15	TRBJ2-1	CSARQTSGGPSEQFF	TGCAGTGCCCGACAGACTAGCGGGGGGCCGAGTGAGCAGTTCTTC
TRBV6-5	.	.	14	TRBJ2-7	CATGPSSIGYEQYF	TGTGCCACCGGACCCTCTAGCATCGGTTACGAGCAGTACTTC
TRBV10-3	.	once	12	TRBJ1-5	CAISAANQPQHF	TGTGCCATCAGTGCGGCCAATCAGCCCCAGCATTTT
TRBV20-1	.	.	15	TRBJ2-7	CSARVAESSSYEQYF	TGCAGTGCTAGAGTAGCAGAATCGAGCTCCTACGAGCAGTACTTC
TRBV2	.	.	12	TRBJ1-2	CASSDGPYGYTF	TGTGCCAGCAGTGACGGGCCTTATGGCTACACCTTC
TRBV7-9	.	.	15	TRBJ2-1	CASSPRGRGYNEQFF	TGTGCCAGCAGCCCCAGAGGGCGAGGCTACAATGAGCAGTTCTTC
TRBV28	.	.	14	TRBJ2-7	CASSFQLNPYEQYF	TGTGCCAGCAGTTTCCAACTTAACCCCTACGAGCAGTACTTC
TRBV4-2	TRBD2	.	15	TRBJ2-4	CASSLGSGSQNIQYF	TGTGCCAGCAGCCTCGGTAGCGGGTCTCAAAACATTCAGTACTTC
TRBV6-2/TRBV6-3	.	.	15	TRBJ2-2	CASSQLDGSTGELFF	TGTGCCAGCAGCCAACTCGATGGGTCCACCGGGGAGCTGTTTTTT
TRBV7-3	.	once	12	TRBJ2-7	CASSSGLFEQYF	TGTGCCAGCAGCTCCGGACTATTCGAGCAGTACTTC
TRBV5-4	TRBD2	.	15	TRBJ2-1	CASSLEYNGGDEQFF	TGTGCCAGCAGCTTGGAGTATAATGGGGGGGATGAGCAGTTCTTC
TRBV2	.	.	14	TRBJ2-2	CASSEAWGSGELFF	TGTGCCAGCAGTGAAGCTTGGGGTTCCGGGGAGCTGTTTTTT
TRBV5-6	TRBD2	once	13	TRBJ2-7	CASTLSSGGALYF	TGTGCCAGCACTCTGTCTAGCGGGGGGGCCTTGTACTTC
TRBV4-2	.	.	13	TRBJ2-7	CASSPGASDEQYF	TGTGCCAGCAGCCCGGGAGCTAGTGACGAGCAGTACTTC
TRBV5-6	.	once	17	TRBJ1-1	CASSLGSGGGWGTEAFF	TGTGCCAGCAGCTTAGGATCTGGGGGAGGCTGGGGCACTGAAGCTTTCTTT
TRBV19	.	once	12	TRBJ2-3	CASMEGTDTQYF	TGTGCCAGTATGGAGGGCACAGATACGCAGTATTTT
TRBV28	TRBD2	.	15	TRBJ2-1	CASETSEGVENEQFF	TGTGCCAGCGAGACTAGCGAGGGAGTGGAAAATGAGCAGTTCTTC
TRBV5-1	TRBD2	.	17	TRBJ2-5	CASSFGTIGRAGETQYF	TGCGCCAGCAGCTTTGGGACTATAGGGCGGGCTGGAGAGACCCAGTACTTC
TRBV2	.	.	12	TRBJ2-1	CASSDSYNEQFF	TGTGCCAGCAGCGACAGCTACAATGAGCAGTTCTTC
TRBV3-1	.	.	17	TRBJ1-1	CASSGITGSNMNTEAFF	TGTGCCAGCAGCGGGATTACCGGGTCCAACATGAACACTGAAGCTTTCTTT
TRBV2	.	.	13	TRBJ1-2	CASSEYWGYGYTF	TGTGCCAGCAGTGAATACTGGGGCTATGGCTACACCTTC
TRBV5-6	.	.	15	TRBJ2-7	CASSQDPAGLYEQYF	TGTGCCAGCAGCCAGGACCCAGCAGGTCTCTACGAGCAGTACTTC
TRBV7-8	TRBD1	.	15	TRBJ2-5	CASSLPGQGEETQYF	TGTGCCAGCAGTTTACCGGGACAGGGCGAAGAGACCCAGTACTTC
TRBV24-1	.	.	12	TRBJ2-2	CATGLNTGELFF	TGTGCCACCGGGTTGAACACCGGGGAGCTGTTTTTT
TRBV27	TRBD2	once	15	TRBJ2-3	CASSLTSASPDTQYF	TGTGCCAGCAGTTTGACTAGCGCATCCCCAGATACGCAGTATTTT
TRBV6-5	.	.	14	TRBJ1-2	CASSLDSENYGYTF	TGTGCCAGCAGTTTGGACAGTGAAAACTATGGCTACACCTTC